This passage covers 17 T cell receptor beta chains from one sample sequenced in a study of blood T cell repertoires in COVID-19. Some clones are missing from TCRdb's copy, which holds only in-frame ones; the method was immunoSEQ multiplex PCR. The sample contains a few hundred thousand clones, approximately 87% of which appear only once. The sample comprised PBMCs or T cells enriched from blood (not recorded which). The receptor set was obtained from a woman aged 45-60 years who had recovered from COVID-19.

This clone was observed a handful of times. V gene TRBV19 combines with J gene TRBJ1-1, with 7 nucleotides matching TRBD1. Trimming at V came to 5 bases and at J to 6 bases, leaving 18 bases not matched to a gene. CDR1 LNHDA and CDR2 SQIVND come from the germline V gene (reference sequence). The CDR3 is made up of 17 amino acids. Here the CDR3 DNA reads TGTGCCAGTAGTGCCCGAGGGGCAGGGGGAAGAAGGCCTGAAGCTTTCTTT. This sequence encodes CASSARGAGGRRPEAFF.

The chain couples TRBV27 to TRBJ2-1; D might be TRBD2 (6 bases). The V end lost 7 bases, the J end lost 4 bases, and 20 bases lay between the germline ends. CDR1 is MNHEY and CDR2 is SMNVEV in the germline V gene (reference sequence). There are 16 residues in the CDR3. The CDR3 DNA is TGTGCCAGCACTCCCAGCGGAGGGGCTCGGTACAATGAGCAGTTCTTC. Translated: CASTPSGGARYNEQFF.

This clone showed up just once. The same CDR3 is also encoded by other DNA sequences in this sample. The chain uses TRBV29-1 and TRBJ2-3; tentatively, D is TRBD2 (7 bases). The V gene's germline CDR1 is SQVTM and CDR2 ANQGSEA. V was shortened by 4 bases and J by 2 bases, with 10 bases between the two germline ends. The CDR3 extends over 13 amino acids. This chain's CDR3 is CSVAGGLTDTQYF. CDR3 nucleotide sequence: TGCAGCGTTGCGGGGGGCCTCACAGATACGCAGTATTTT.

This rearrangement joins TRBV2 to TRBJ1-4, with 10 bases matching TRBD1. The CDR3 length is 16 residues. The germline CDR1 and CDR2 sequences are SNHLY and FYNNEI. The ends lost 1 base at V and 4 bases at J; junction bases unmatched: 3. The CDR3 region has the DNA TGTGCCAGCAGTGAAGGGGGACAGGGGCATAATGAAAAACTGTTTTTT. Protein sequence: CASSEGGQGHNEKLFF.

The rearrangement links TRBV12-3 or TRBV12-4 to TRBJ1-6; D uncertain. The CDR3 is 13 residues long. Deletions cut 5 bases from V and 10 bases from J, with 12 bases between. The CDR3 spells CASSPRAYSPLHF. For the CDR3, the DNA is TGTGCCAGCAGTCCCCGTGCGTACTCACCCCTCCACTTT.

This chain uses TRBV30 with TRBJ1-5; D is unclear. Between the trimmed V and J ends, which lost 2 bases and 5 bases, there was a span of 13 bases. Per the germline V gene, CDR1 is GTSNPN and CDR2 is SVGIG (reference sequence). The CDR3 is 14 residues long. CDR3 sequence: CAWSWARFDQPQHF. In nucleotides, the CDR3 is TGTGCCTGGAGTTGGGCCAGGTTTGATCAGCCCCAGCATTTT.

This clone appeared a single time. V gene TRBV5-6 combines with J gene TRBJ2-2; 13 nucleotides line up with TRBD2. CDR1 is SGHDT, CDR2 YYEEEE, per germline. Trimming removed 4 bases from V and 13 bases from J; junction bases left unmatched: 7. CDR3 length: 14 amino acids. In DNA form, the CDR3 reads TGTGCCAGCAGCGTGGGGACTAGCGGGGAAGTGCTGTTTTTT. It translates to CASSVGTSGEVLFF.

This chain links TRBV5-6 with TRBJ1-2, with D perhaps TRBD1 (5 bases). Trimming stripped 3 bases from V and 4 bases from J, with 19 bases between. Per the germline V gene, CDR1 is SGHDT and CDR2 is YYEEEE. The CDR3 length is 16 residues. The CDR3 nucleotides are TGTGCCAGCAGCTGGTTTGCGGGGCTTAAAGGCTATGGCTACACCTTC. It yields the protein CASSWFAGLKGYGYTF.

The J gene is TRBJ2-7, the V gene TRBV7-6; possibly TRBD1 for D (6 bases). Germline assignment: CDR1 SGHVS and CDR2 FNYEAQ. The CDR3 covers 15 residues. The V end lost 5 bases, the J end lost 3 bases, and 17 bases lay between the germline ends. The DNA for the CDR3 is TGTGCCAGCAGCCTTGAGGTGGGCAGGGGCTACGAGCAGTACTTC. Its translation is CASSLEVGRGYEQYF.

This clone has at least ten counts. This chain uses TRBV27 with TRBJ2-7; D is ambiguous. This CDR3 is built from 11 residues. V was shortened by 5 bases and J by 3 bases, with 5 bases between the two germline ends. CDR1 and CDR2 from the germline V gene are MNHEY and SMNVEV (reference sequence). The CDR3 DNA reads as TGTGCCAGCAGTAATCTCTACGAGCAGTACTTC. It encodes CASSNLYEQYF.

The chain links TRBV4-3 to TRBJ1-6; 7 bases align to TRBD1. The V gene end was trimmed by 5 bases and the J gene end by 7 bases; junction bases not matched to a gene: 11. The CDR3 length is 16 residues. Germline V gene sequence: CDR1 LGHNA, CDR2 YSLEER. CDR3 loop: CASSARDSARNSPLHF. The CDR3 nucleotides read TGCGCCAGCAGCGCACGGGACAGCGCGCGAAATTCACCCCTCCACTTT.

The chain is built from TRBV7-8 and TRBJ1-2; the D gene is possibly TRBD1 (6 bases). The CDR3 covers 12 residues. The germline gives CDR1 SGHVS, CDR2 FQNEAQ. Trimming took 5 bases from V and 5 from J, leaving 9 bases between them. The CDR3 DNA is TGTGCCAGCAGCCCACAGGGATATGGCTACACCTTC. As protein: CASSPQGYGYTF.

V usage is TRBV4-2 and J usage is TRBJ1-2; D possibly corresponds to TRBD1 (6 bases). Per the germline V gene, CDR1 is LGHNA and CDR2 is YNFKEQ. The CDR3 is 15 residues long. V shed 0 bases and J shed 6 bases, with 14 bases lying between them. CDR3 sequence reads: CASSQDSREGDGYTF. CDR3 sequence (DNA): TGTGCCAGCAGCCAAGATAGCAGGGAGGGGGATGGCTACACCTTC.

The chain couples TRBV7-9 to TRBJ1-3; a weak D match, TRBD1 (6 bases). The V end lost 0 bases, the J end lost 1 base, and 10 bases lay between the germline ends. From germline, CDR1 is SEHNR and CDR2 FQNEAQ (reference sequence). CDR3 length: 16 amino acids. The CDR3 region is CASSLALTGSGNTIYF. The CDR3 nucleotides are TGTGCCAGCAGCTTAGCGTTAACAGGGTCTGGAAACACCATATATTTT.

The sample holds a few counts of this clone. CDR3 nucleotide sequence: TGTGCCATCAGTCCACAGGCTACGGGCAATCAGCCCCAGCATTTT. Amino acid sequence: CAISPQATGNQPQHF. The chain recombines TRBV10-3 with TRBJ1-5; possibly TRBD1 for D (5 bases). Germline CDR1 reads ENHRY; CDR2 reads SYGVKD. Trimming pared 5 bases from V and 2 bases from J, leaving 13 bases between. This CDR3 comprises 15 residues.

The chain employs TRBV5-1 and TRBJ1-5, with 7 bases fitting TRBD1. The V and J ends lost 0 bases and 6 bases, in that order; junction bases with no gene match: 6. CDR3 size: 15 residues. From germline, CDR1 is SGHRS and CDR2 YFSETQ. The CDR3 spells CASSLEQGMGQPQHF. CDR3 coding DNA: TGCGCCAGCAGCTTGGAACAGGGGATGGGTCAGCCCCAGCATTTT. Full variable domain (remainder filled in from reference TRBV5-1 and TRBJ1-5): KAGVTQTPRYLIKTRGQQVTLSCSPISGHRSVSWYQQTPGQGLQFLFEYFSETQRNKGNFPGRFSGRQFSNSRSEMNVSTLELGDSALYLCASSLEQGMGQPQHFGDGTRLSIL.

The chain uses TRBV6-5 and TRBJ1-6; 9 positions match TRBD1. The V gene's germline CDR1 is MNHEY and CDR2 SVGAGI. The CDR3 runs to 16 residues. The trim removed 4 bases at V and 8 bases at J, leaving 9 bases unmatched. In nucleotides, the CDR3 is TGTGCCAGCAGTTCATCCACGGACAGGGGTTATTCACCCCTCCACTTT. As protein: CASSSSTDRGYSPLHF.